The next 30 T cell receptor beta chains were all read from a single sample in a study of post-analysis software for immune sequencing data. Unique molecular identifiers were built into the TCR beta cDNA libraries. From the PCR reads, TCRdb called clonotypes with MiXCR, one entry per CDR3 protein. The sample contains 700,000 to 800,000 distinct CDR3 sequences, 25% to 30% of which appear only once. Study outcomes and limitations: Compared with controls, patients had more of about five TRBV segments, including TRBV5-6, TRBV5-1 and TRBV20-1.

Antigens of these TCRs are unknown. The source material was blood. Every receptor here comes from a girl under 18 with multiple sclerosis.

This chain links TRBV29-1 with TRBJ2-7; D might be TRBD2 (5 bases). V was clipped by 4 bases and J by 1 base, with 11 bases between them. The germline V gene encodes CDR1 SQVTM and CDR2 ANQGSEA. The CDR3 runs 13 residues. For the CDR3, the DNA is TGCAGCGTTGTCTTAGAGGGTTCCTACGAGCAGTACTTC. Translating it yields CSVVLEGSYEQYF.

This clonotype was seen a handful of times. The V gene is TRBV3-1, the J gene TRBJ2-7; D is perhaps TRBD2 (5 bases). This CDR3 is built from 12 residues. V lost 3 bases, J lost 4 bases, and 7 bases lay in between. Germline CDR1 is LGHDT and CDR2 is YNNKEL (reference sequence). The CDR3 reads CASSQRVYEQYF. CDR3 nucleotide sequence: TGTGCCAGCAGCCAGCGGGTTTACGAGCAGTACTTC.

V usage is TRBV6-6 and J usage is TRBJ1-1; 9 bases are a match to TRBD1. The V segment lost 6 bases and the J segment 3 bases; nucleotides outside the gene matches: 8. Germline CDR1 MNHNY, CDR2 SVGAGI (reference sequence). The CDR3 covers 15 residues. CDR3 residues: CASRPGQGWDTEAFF. Written as DNA, the CDR3 is TGTGCCAGCAGACCCGGACAGGGGTGGGACACTGAAGCTTTCTTT.

The chain combines TRBV6-5 with TRBJ2-3; TRBD1 or TRBD2 may be the D gene (5 bases each). The CDR3 extends over 15 amino acids. Germline assignment: CDR1 MNHEY and CDR2 SVGAGI. V lost 5 bases, J lost 2 bases, and 14 bases lay in between. Here the CDR3 DNA reads TGTGCCAGCAGTCTAGAGGGGTTGGACACAGATACGCAGTATTTT. Residues: CASSLEGLDTDTQYF.

This chain joins TRBV11-2 and TRBJ1-1; D is unclear. The CDR3 has 16 residues. Germline CDR1 SGHAT, CDR2 FQNNGV. V was clipped by 5 bases and J by 2 bases, with 18 bases between them. The chain's CDR3 is CASSPRMLSINTEAFF. Written as DNA, the CDR3 is TGTGCCAGCAGCCCTAGAATGTTATCGATTAACACTGAAGCTTTCTTT.

Comments on this clonotype: A much larger clone differs by one base, so this may be a read error. V usage is TRBV6-6 and J usage is TRBJ2-1, with D perhaps given as TRBD1 or TRBD2 (5 bases each). The V gene's germline CDR1 is MNHNY and CDR2 SVGAGI (reference sequence). The CDR3 has 13 amino acids. CDR3 region: CAGSYRLGDEQFF. CDR3 nucleotides: TGTGCCGGCAGTTACCGATTGGGGGATGAGCAGTTCTTC.

The chain uses TRBV12-5 and TRBJ1-5; no firm D call. This CDR3 has 12 residues. Germline lookup yields CDR1 LGHNT and CDR2 FRNRAP. The V gene lost 2 bases and the J gene lost 6 bases, with 5 bases spanning the gap. The CDR3, as DNA: TGTGCTAGTGGTTTGAATGGTCAGCCCCAGCATTTT. This codes for CASGLNGQPQHF.

This chain links TRBV27 with TRBJ1-2; D possibly corresponds to TRBD1 (6 bases). Looked up from germline, CDR1 is MNHEY and CDR2 is SMNVEV (reference sequence). The CDR3 contains 13 residues. V lost 6 bases and J lost 4, with 12 bases in between. The CDR3 loop is CASSNGQIYGYTF. DNA of the CDR3: TGTGCCAGCAGCAATGGACAGATCTATGGCTACACCTTC.

The chain links TRBV7-9 to TRBJ2-1; 7 nucleotides align to TRBD2. The DNA end is more similar to TRBJ2-7, so the J call may be wrong. The CDR3 has 14 residues. Germline loops: CDR1 SEHNR, CDR2 FQNEAQ (reference sequence). CDR3 protein: CASIGGSSYNEQYF. The CDR3 nucleotides are TGTGCCAGCATCGGCGGGAGCTCCTACAATGAGCAGTACTTC.

This clonotype was picked up a small number of times. V and J are TRBV4-3 and TRBJ2-1; 10 bases are a match to TRBD2. V trimming: 5 bases; J trimming: 4 bases; junction bases outside the gene matches: 14. This CDR3 is built from 18 residues. Germline assignment: CDR1 LGHNA and CDR2 YSLEER. CDR3 nucleotides: TGCGCCAGCAGCACTCTGACTAGCGGGTCACCGCTTTACAATGAGCAGTTCTTC. Protein sequence: CASSTLTSGSPLYNEQFF.

The rearrangement joins TRBV28 to TRBJ2-7; D gene uncertain. CDR1 is MDHEN and CDR2 is SYDVKM in the germline V gene. Trimming stripped 3 bases from V and 1 base from J, with 7 bases between. This CDR3 spans 13 amino acids. The CDR3 spells CASSFYSSYEQYF. The CDR3 coding sequence is TGTGCCAGCAGTTTCTACTCTTCCTACGAGCAGTACTTC. Looking up the rest from reference TRBV28 and TRBJ2-7 gives the full variable domain: DVKVTQSSRYLVKRTGEKVFLECVQDMDHENMFWYRQDPGLGLRLIYFSYDVKMKEKGDIPEGYSVSREKKERFSLILESASTNQTSMYLCASSFYSSYEQYFGPGTRLTVT.

The rearrangement joins TRBV20-1 to TRBJ2-3; D unclear. The germline CDR1 and CDR2 sequences are DFQATT and SNEGSKA (reference sequence). V gave up 0 bases and J gave up 14 bases, with 18 bases separating them. The length of the CDR3 is 13 residues. The CDR3 DNA follows: TGCAGTGCTAGAGATCGCTTGGCCCCCGGCTCGTATTTT. Encoded protein: CSARDRLAPGSYF.

The genes are TRBV6-2 or TRBV6-3 and TRBJ2-2; TRBD1 matches 10 bases. The CDR3 has 17 amino acids. Trimming took 2 bases from V and 0 from J; bases not matched to a gene: 3. Germline V gene sequence: CDR1 MNHEY, CDR2 SVGEGT. The CDR3 protein is CASSYHDRGPNTGELFF. For the CDR3, the DNA is TGTGCCAGCAGTTACCATGACAGGGGGCCGAACACCGGGGAGCTGTTTTTT.

This chain joins TRBV20-1 and TRBJ2-1; the D is unclear. Germline CDR1 is DFQATT and CDR2 is SNEGSKA (reference sequence). Trimming left V 3 bases short and J 0 bases short, with 6 bases between. CDR3 length: 13 residues. The CDR3 region has the DNA TGCAGTGCTAGCGTCAGCTCCTACAATGAGCAGTTCTTC. Translating it yields CSASVSSYNEQFF.

This clonotype was detected only once. CDR3 nucleotides: TGCGCCAGCAGCTTGGTTCTGGGACGGACTAGCTATGGCTACACCTTC. It yields the protein CASSLVLGRTSYGYTF. The chain is built from TRBV5-1 and TRBJ1-2; perhaps TRBD1 as D (5 bases). The CDR3 loop spans 16 amino acids. Between the trimmed V and J ends, which lost 0 bases and 4 bases, there was a span of 16 bases. Per the germline V gene, CDR1 is SGHRS and CDR2 is YFSETQ.

This chain connects TRBV7-3 to TRBJ2-1; no definite D call. V dropped 2 bases and J dropped 9 bases, with 11 bases sitting between them. There are 13 residues in the CDR3. Germline-derived CDR1 and CDR2 are SGHTA and FQGTGA. The CDR3 sequence: CASSLYPGSEQFF. Written as DNA, the CDR3 is TGTGCCAGCAGCTTATATCCCGGCAGTGAGCAGTTCTTC.

The J gene is TRBJ2-1, the V gene TRBV20-1, with 7 bases fitting TRBD2. Germline loops: CDR1 DFQATT, CDR2 SNEGSKA (reference sequence). V gave up 0 bases and J gave up 1 base; unmatched junction bases: 3. This CDR3 region has 15 residues. CDR3 DNA: TGCAGTGCTAGAGATCACGGGGGGTCCTACAATGAGCAGTTCTTC. Its translation is CSARDHGGSYNEQFF.

The chain has TRBV7-9 and TRBJ2-4; D unresolved. Germline assignment: CDR1 SEHNR and CDR2 FQNEAQ (reference sequence). V was pared by 7 bases and J by 6 bases, with 19 bases between. The CDR3 is made up of 15 amino acids. DNA for the CDR3: TGTGCCAGCACCACTGCGTTCGGAGACCTAAACATTCAGTACTTC. Amino acid sequence: CASTTAFGDLNIQYF.

There are a few counts of this clonotype. The V call is TRBV20-1, the J call TRBJ2-5; the D gene is possibly TRBD1 (6 bases). The closer fit of TRBJ2-7 to the DNA end suggests the J call may be wrong. CDR1 is DFQATT, CDR2 SNEGSKA, per germline (reference sequence). This CDR3 has 11 amino acids. The CDR3 protein is CSAWGHSEQYF. In DNA, the CDR3 is TGCAGTGCTTGGGGACACTCCGAGCAGTACTTC.

V and J are TRBV27 and TRBJ1-5; D perhaps matches TRBD1 (5 bases). This CDR3 contains 17 residues. Per the germline V gene, CDR1 is MNHEY and CDR2 is SMNVEV (reference sequence). The germline V and J ends were trimmed by 5 bases and 2 bases, with 19 bases remaining between them. Here the CDR3 DNA reads TGTGCCAGCAGTCCCCAGGGACGGGGTGACGGCAATCAGCCCCAGCATTTT. Protein sequence: CASSPQGRGDGNQPQHF.

This clonotype was observed a handful of times. The V gene is TRBV5-1, the J gene TRBJ2-7; 14 nucleotides align to TRBD2. CDR1 is SGHRS, CDR2 YFSETQ, per germline. Losses at the gene ends were 4 bases for V and 2 bases for J; bases not matched to a gene: 8. The CDR3 is 17 amino acids. The CDR3 DNA reads as TGCGCCAGCAGCCCCCCGGGACTAGCGGGGGAAACCTACGAGCAGTACTTC. It translates to CASSPPGLAGETYEQYF.

This clonotype occurred a few times. The chain recombines TRBV29-1 with TRBJ2-2; the match to TRBD2 covers 10 bases. The germline V gene has CDR1 SQVTM and CDR2 ANQGSEA. After removal of 4 bases from V and 1 base from J, the junction contained 6 bases not matched to a gene. The CDR3 loop spans 16 amino acids. The CDR3 nucleotides are TGCAGCGTTGGTCCCTTAGCGGGGGGGAACACCGGGGAGCTGTTTTTT. As protein: CSVGPLAGGNTGELFF.

This clonotype was recorded a few times. V and J are TRBV7-9 and TRBJ2-3; the D gene is possibly TRBD1 (6 bases). Germline loops: CDR1 SEHNR, CDR2 FQNEAQ (reference sequence). The V end was cut by 5 bases, the J end by 2 bases, with 11 bases between. The CDR3 runs 14 residues. The CDR3 here is CASSPGQYTDTQYF. The CDR3 DNA is TGTGCCAGCAGCCCAGGACAGTACACAGATACGCAGTATTTT.

Comments on this clonotype: A much more abundant neighbour one base away suggests this may be a read error. The rearrangement uses TRBV10-3 and TRBJ2-5; 7 bases fit TRBD1. V was pared by 0 bases and J by 11 bases, with 15 bases of the junction left unmatched. Germline lookup yields CDR1 ENHRY and CDR2 SYGVKD. The CDR3 extends over 16 amino acids. The CDR3 here is CAISESIGDSTNEQYF. CDR3 DNA sequence: TGTGCCATCAGTGAGTCGATAGGGGACAGCACCAATGAGCAGTACTTC.

The chain employs TRBV2 and TRBJ1-5; weak D call: TRBD1 (5 bases). This CDR3 contains 13 residues. V was clipped by 6 bases and J by 7 bases, with 13 bases between them. Germline V gene data show CDR1 as SNHLY and CDR2 as FYNNEI. In nucleotides, the CDR3 is TGTGCCAGCAGCAGGGACCCCTGGCAGCCCCAGCATTTT. Its protein product is CASSRDPWQPQHF.

This sequence joins TRBV12-3 or TRBV12-4 and TRBJ1-5; D call uncertain. This CDR3 comprises 14 residues. The V end was cut by 4 bases, the J end by 5 bases, with 12 bases between. In DNA, the CDR3 is TGTGCCAGCAGTTATATGGCAGGTCATCAGCCCCAGCATTTT. The encoded protein is CASSYMAGHQPQHF.

This clonotype was counted many times. The chain uses TRBV7-9 and TRBJ2-7; 9 bases are a match to TRBD1. The junction had 4 bases not matched to a gene; V was cut back by 5 bases and J by 2 bases. Germline CDR1 SEHNR, CDR2 FQNEAQ (reference sequence). The CDR3 is 14 amino acids. The CDR3 sequence is CASSHRDRAYEQYF. The CDR3 DNA reads as TGTGCCAGCAGCCACCGGGACAGGGCCTACGAGCAGTACTTC.

This clonotype was counted at least ten times. The rearrangement joins TRBV6-2 or TRBV6-3 to TRBJ2-7, with TRBD1 identical over 7 bases. The V segment lost 6 bases and the J segment 6 bases; nucleotides outside the gene matches: 14. The V gene's germline CDR1 is MNHEY and CDR2 SVGEGT. The CDR3 is 15 residues long. The CDR3 is CASSYLDRVDGEQYF. In DNA form, the CDR3 reads TGTGCCAGCAGCTACCTAGACAGGGTGGACGGCGAGCAGTACTTC.

This clonotype was counted ten times or more. The chain carries TRBV9 and TRBJ2-7; a possible D gene is TRBD1 (5 bases). V was trimmed by 0 bases and J by 3 bases, leaving 13 bases between them. This CDR3 region has 15 residues. Germline CDR1 and CDR2: SGDLS and YYNGEE. DNA for the CDR3: TGTGCCAGCAGCGTAGTTGACAGACCTTACTACGAGCAGTACTTC. Translated: CASSVVDRPYYEQYF.

V usage is TRBV24-1 and J usage is TRBJ2-1; D unresolved. The CDR3 runs to 17 residues. Germline CDR1 reads KGHDR; CDR2 reads SFDVKD. The V end lost 0 bases, the J end lost 0 bases, and 11 bases lay between the germline ends. CDR3 amino acids: CATSDLAADSSYNEQFF. The DNA for the CDR3 is TGTGCCACCAGTGATTTGGCAGCCGATAGCTCCTACAATGAGCAGTTCTTC.